The 3 T cell receptor beta chains below were found in one sample sequenced in a study of OX40 agonist ivuxolimab in advanced cancers. The table came from immunoSEQ multiplex PCR; TCRdb's copy has only in-frame clones and leaves some out. The sample contains some 19,000 clones, roughly 78% of which appear only once. The input for sequencing was CD4+ or CD8+ T cells sorted from blood, taken in a trial of the OX40 agonist ivuxolimab. The receptors were sampled from an adult with an advanced solid tumor such as melanoma, head and neck, liver or kidney cancer.

This sequence joins TRBV5-4 and TRBJ2-3; TRBD1 aligns across 7 bases. The germline V gene encodes CDR1 SGHNT and CDR2 YYREEE (reference sequence). The CDR3 runs 17 residues. V dropped 2 bases and J dropped 2; count of bases not matched to a gene: 11. The CDR3 sequence is CASSLKPGQYITDTQYF. The CDR3 region has the DNA TGTGCCAGCAGCTTAAAACCGGGACAGTATATCACAGATACGCAGTATTTT.

J is TRBJ1-1 and V is TRBV7-2; 7 bases line up with TRBD1. CDR1 SGHTA and CDR2 FQGNSA come from the germline V gene. This CDR3 is 14 amino acids long. Losses at the gene ends were 2 bases for V and 5 bases for J; bases not matched to a gene: 5. CDR3 sequence reads: CASSLKQGRTEAFF. The CDR3 nucleotides are TGTGCCAGCAGCTTAAAACAGGGGAGAACTGAAGCTTTCTTT.

The chain is built from TRBV28 and TRBJ2-1; TRBD2 is a possible D gene (5 bases). Trimming removed 7 bases from V and 9 bases from J, with 19 bases in between. CDR1 and CDR2 (germline): MDHEN, SYDVKM. The CDR3 covers 14 residues. CDR3 loop: CASKDGGRMGEQFF. DNA of the CDR3: TGTGCCAGCAAGGATGGAGGTCGGATGGGTGAGCAGTTCTTC.